A selection of T cell receptor beta chains follows, all from one sample in a study of cytomegalovirus exposure and HLA in healthy donors. Assay: immunoSEQ multiplex PCR; the TCRdb copy retains only in-frame clones and omits some. The data show 200,000 to 250,000 clones, approximately 90% seen once. Sequenced input: PBMCs. Source of these receptors: a woman younger than 35 in good health and CMV-seronegative. Both conserved end residues are trimmed from each CDR3. The D gene is left open where the match is weak.

D | J | V | CDR3
TRBD1 | TRBJ2-4 | TRBV19 | ASSLQGGDIQY
TRBD1 | TRBJ2-7 | TRBV5-5 | ASSLAPTGAYEQY
TRBD1 | TRBJ1-4 | TRBV7-9 | ASSLVTGGEKLF
. | TRBJ1-1 | TRBV29-1 | SVAARHTEAF
. | TRBJ1-5 | TRBV7-8 | ASSLARGNQPQH
. | TRBJ2-7 | TRBV21-1 | ASSKAQLAGTSYEQY
. | TRBJ2-3 | TRBV5-8 | ASEGGIYGTDTQY
. | TRBJ2-1 | TRBV6-5 | ASRLQGEQF
. | TRBJ2-5 | TRBV4-2 | ASSQDWRAQETQY
. | TRBJ2-1 | TRBV6-5 | ASSYSGTEKQF
TRBD1 | TRBJ2-7 | TRBV19 | ASSLTGFEQY
TRBD2 | TRBJ2-3 | TRBV7-2 | ASSAGTSGWKGSTDTQY
TRBD1 | TRBJ2-5 | TRBV28 | ASSFRDRALETQY
TRBD1 | TRBJ2-2 | TRBV7-6 | ASSLEEGDRESPRNTGELF
TRBD2 | TRBJ2-5 | TRBV13 | ASSRGTRETQY
TRBD2 | TRBJ2-2 | TRBV6-5 | ASSNSGGITGELF
TRBD2 | TRBJ2-1 | TRBV7-2 | ASSLGASGYNEQF
TRBD2 | TRBJ2-3 | TRBV5-8 | ASSSGLAGLTDTQY
TRBD2 | TRBJ2-7 | TRBV14 | ASSQDLTLAGGLEQY
TRBD1 | TRBJ1-1 | TRBV5-1 | ASSPLGQLNTEAF
TRBD2 | TRBJ2-7 | TRBV19 | ASSLTSGRFRLYEQY
TRBD1 | TRBJ1-1 | TRBV19 | ASSMFGTGLMNTEAF
TRBD2 | TRBJ2-3 | TRBV15 | ATSKRGVTTDTQY
. | TRBJ1-1 | TRBV6-5 | ASSSFRGSGNTEAF
. | TRBJ1-1 | TRBV7-6 | ASSLVWGGGAGTEAF
. | TRBJ2-7 | TRBV7-7 | ASSLNEARSYEQY
TRBD1 | TRBJ1-1 | TRBV18 | ASSRQGTEAF
TRBD2 | TRBJ2-7 | TRBV5-1 | ASSSAGGRSYEQY
TRBD1 | TRBJ1-4 | TRBV5-8 | ASSPGQETLGEKLF
TRBD1 | TRBJ1-4 | TRBV4-2 | ASSQTTGTADEKLF
TRBD2 | TRBJ2-5 | TRBV7-9 | ASSWSGGRQETQY
. | TRBJ2-5 | TRBV20-1 | SARQETQY
. | TRBJ2-5 | TRBV6-5 | ASSYSIGGGKTQY
TRBD1 | TRBJ1-3 | TRBV7-3 | ASSLRGTGSGNTIY
. | TRBJ2-7 | TRBV7-8 | ASSLARDISYEQY
. | TRBJ2-1 | TRBV6-1 | ASSEGWGLYNEQF
. | TRBJ2-7 | TRBV9 | ASSVGGAWEQY
. | TRBJ1-3 | TRBV6-5 | ASSYPSPGSGNTIY
. | TRBJ1-5 | TRBV27 | ASNHGGLNQPQH
. | TRBJ2-4 | TRBV6-1 | ASSSGGRFENIQY
TRBD1 | TRBJ1-4 | TRBV9 | ASSVGSTGDEKLF
. | TRBJ2-1 | TRBV4-1 | ASSQVRLVHEQF
TRBD1 | TRBJ1-4 | TRBV28 | ASSLGTGGNEKLF
TRBD1 | TRBJ2-5 | TRBV14 | ASSHPPGGSETQY
. | TRBJ2-1 | TRBV5-4 | ASRFRPGADEQF
. | . | TRBV2 | ASSARTFTYEQY
. | TRBJ1-5 | TRBV19 | ASSRGRGVGQPQH
TRBD1 | TRBJ2-1 | TRBV6-4 | ASSDSPGQGLNEQF
TRBD1 | TRBJ1-3 | TRBV27 | AQMSRTGEE
. | TRBJ1-5 | TRBV6-1 | ASSDPSRGNQPQH
. | TRBJ1-5 | TRBV2 | ASTFYIGGNQPQH
TRBD2 | TRBJ2-3 | TRBV5-1 | ASSLLAGRTDTQY
TRBD2 | TRBJ2-3 | TRBV18 | ASSAPLAGGNTQY
TRBD1 | TRBJ2-7 | TRBV19 | ASSEVPGGFYEQY
. | TRBJ2-7 | TRBV5-1 | ASSLVGQGYEQY
TRBD2 | TRBJ2-7 | TRBV6-1 | ASRTSGRYEQY
. | TRBJ1-5 | TRBV6-5 | ASSYSGGQSQH
TRBD2 | TRBJ2-1 | TRBV6-5 | ASSKLAGGYEQF
TRBD2 | TRBJ2-2 | TRBV11-3 | ASSLSGTNTGELF